The 17 T cell receptor beta chains below come from one sample, sequenced in a study of T-cell reconstitution after alpha-beta-depleted transplantation in children. Preparation of the TCRbeta library used unique molecular identifiers. Each CDR3 protein gets one entry after TCRdb re-called the PCR reads with MiXCR. In the table there are about 600,000 distinct CDR3 sequences, under 15% of which are singletons. Here the sequenced sample was PBMCs, mostly from graft donor cells, taken 360 days after TCRalphabeta/CD19-depleted stem cell transplant. These receptors were taken from a male patient between 10 and 17 years old who had a stem cell transplant for acute myeloid leukemia, so the T cells may come from the graft donor.

This chain uses TRBV10-3 with TRBJ2-7; D not certain. Trimming left V 10 bases short and J 3 bases short, with 10 bases between. Germline lookup yields CDR1 ENHRY and CDR2 SYGVKD. This CDR3 spans 11 amino acids. CDR3 sequence: CATASHYEQYF. CDR3 nucleotides: TGTGCCACCGCATCCCACTACGAGCAGTACTTC.

This clonotype has only a few counts. The CDR3 spells CASSGGARGYMTDTQYF. CDR3 nucleotide sequence: TGTGCCAGCAGCGGAGGGGCCCGGGGGTATATGACAGATACGCAGTATTTT. The chain links TRBV7-6 to TRBJ2-3, with a possible D match to TRBD2 (6 bases). The V gene lost 5 bases and the J gene lost 3 bases, with 21 bases spanning the gap. Germline V CDR1 and CDR2: SGHVS, FNYEAQ. The CDR3 extends over 17 amino acids.

This clonotype was found a few times. This sequence joins TRBV29-1 and TRBJ2-7; 8 nucleotides match TRBD2. The CDR3 contains 15 residues. The ends lost 4 bases at V and 3 bases at J; junction bases unmatched: 11. The V gene's germline CDR1 is SQVTM and CDR2 ANQGSEA. CDR3 nucleotides: TGCAGCGTTGTAGGTCGGGGGGGCGGGATCTACGAGCAGTACTTC. It codes for CSVVGRGGGIYEQYF.

This sequence joins TRBV28 and TRBJ2-5; a possible D gene is TRBD2 (6 bases). CDR3 length equals 14 residues. Per the germline V gene, CDR1 is MDHEN and CDR2 is SYDVKM. Between the trimmed V and J ends, which lost 8 bases and 5 bases, there was a span of 18 bases. The CDR3 here is CASGTGGFGETQYF. CDR3 in DNA: TGTGCCAGCGGTACCGGGGGTTTTGGGGAGACCCAGTACTTC.

Note on this clonotype: Given a much more abundant clone one base away, this may be a read error. V gene TRBV3-1 combines with J gene TRBJ2-1; 10 bases are shared with TRBD1. From germline, CDR1 is LGHDT and CDR2 YNNKEL (reference sequence). This CDR3 is built from 15 residues. The CDR3 bases are TGTGCCCGCAGTTTCCGGGACAGGGGCTACAATGAGCAGTTCTTC. It specifies CARSFRDRGYNEQFF.

Only a few counts were recorded for this clonotype. The rearrangement uses TRBV4-3 and TRBJ2-3; no clear D gene. This CDR3 spans 17 amino acids. The V gene's germline CDR1 is LGHNA and CDR2 YSLEER. V dropped 1 base and J dropped 3 bases, with 17 bases sitting between them. CDR3 sequence: CASSQAKWIGPTDTQYF. In DNA, the CDR3 is TGCGCCAGCAGCCAAGCGAAGTGGATTGGTCCGACAGATACGCAGTATTTT.

This clonotype has a handful of counts. The chain recombines TRBV7-3 with TRBJ2-1; TRBD2 agrees at 11 bases. Germline V lookup: CDR1 SGHTA, CDR2 FQGTGA. The CDR3 runs to 19 residues. The junction had 12 bases not matched to a gene; V was cut back by 5 bases and J by 0 bases. The CDR3 nucleotides read TGTGCCAGCAGCGGACCGGGACTAGCGGATCTGAGCTCCTACAATGAGCAGTTCTTC. It encodes CASSGPGLADLSSYNEQFF.

This clonotype has just a few counts. This rearrangement joins TRBV5-6 to TRBJ2-5, with 15 bases that match TRBD2. This CDR3 is 22 amino acids long. V dropped 2 bases and J dropped 4; count of bases not matched to a gene: 21. CDR1 and CDR2 from the germline V gene are SGHDT and YYEEEE. The CDR3 nucleotides are TGTGCCAGCAGCTTATTCAGGGGTCTAATGGGACTAGCGGGAGGTAATATAGAGACCCAGTACTTC. The encoded protein is CASSLFRGLMGLAGGNIETQYF. Drawing the rest from reference TRBV5-6 and TRBJ2-5, the complete variable domain is DAGVTQSPTHLIKTRGQQVTLRCSPKSGHDTVSWYQQALGQGPQFIFQYYEEEERQRGNFPDRFSGHQFPNYSSELNVNALLLGDSALYLCASSLFRGLMGLAGGNIETQYFGPGTRLLVL.

The chain joins TRBV12-3 or TRBV12-4 to TRBJ1-2, with D perhaps matching TRBD1 (6 bases). The V end lost 2 bases, the J end lost 8 bases, and 18 bases lay between the germline ends. The CDR3 runs 15 residues. Written as DNA, the CDR3 is TGTGCCAGCAGTTTAAGGGGGAGACGCGTTGGAGGCTACACCTTC. It translates to CASSLRGRRVGGYTF.

The V call is TRBV12-3 or TRBV12-4, the J call TRBJ2-2, with 9 bases lining up with TRBD2. The V segment lost 5 bases and the J segment 0 bases; nucleotides outside the gene matches: 4. This CDR3 is built from 16 residues. Written as DNA, the CDR3 is TGTGCCAGCAGTCCACTAGCGGGCGCGAACACCGGGGAGCTGTTTTTT. This translates into CASSPLAGANTGELFF.

This clonotype has a count of ten or more. The V gene is TRBV20-1, the J gene TRBJ1-4; no reliable D call. CDR1 is DFQATT, CDR2 SNEGSKA, per germline (reference sequence). Between the trimmed V and J ends, which lost 7 bases and 0 bases, there was a span of 15 bases. This CDR3 spans 15 amino acids. The CDR3 spells CSVVIRSATNEKLFF. The CDR3 bases are TGCAGTGTCGTGATCAGGAGCGCAACTAATGAAAAACTGTTTTTT.

The chain employs TRBV6-1 and TRBJ2-1; no clear D gene. The germline V and J ends were trimmed by 5 bases and 6 bases, with 14 bases remaining between them. Germline CDR1 MNHNS, CDR2 SASEGT. There are 14 residues in the CDR3. CDR3 sequence reads: CASSPDLRINEQFF. The CDR3 region has the DNA TGTGCCAGCAGTCCGGATTTGAGGATCAATGAGCAGTTCTTC.

This clonotype has a count of ten or more. The chain is built from TRBV5-5 and TRBJ2-3; no clear D. CDR1 and CDR2 (germline): SGHKS, YYEKEE (reference sequence). Trimming took 0 bases from V and 1 from J, leaving 6 bases between them. The length of the CDR3 is 14 residues. The chain's CDR3 is CASSLEWGTDTQYF. The CDR3 DNA is TGTGCCAGCAGCTTGGAGTGGGGCACAGATACGCAGTATTTT. The full variable domain, completed using reference TRBV5-5 and TRBJ2-3, is DAGVTQSPTHLIKTRGQQVTLRCSPISGHKSVSWYQQVLGQGPQFIFQYYEKEERGRGNFPDRFSARQFPNYSSELNVNALLLGDSALYLCASSLEWGTDTQYFGPGTRLTVL.

The table lists this clonotype with a few counts. The chain recombines TRBV28 with TRBJ2-5, with 11 bases identical to TRBD2. The V segment lost 2 bases and the J segment 4 bases; nucleotides outside the gene matches: 12. CDR3 length: 18 amino acids. Per germline, CDR1 MDHEN and CDR2 SYDVKM. Here the CDR3 reads CASSLAPLAGGPRETQYF. The DNA for the CDR3 is TGTGCCAGCAGTTTAGCCCCATTAGCGGGAGGGCCTCGAGAGACCCAGTACTTC.

The table lists this clonotype with many counts. The rearrangement joins TRBV28 to TRBJ2-5; D gene ambiguous. Germline V gives CDR1 MDHEN, CDR2 SYDVKM. The ends were cut back, 8 bases at V and 5 bases at J, with 15 bases in the middle. This CDR3 region has 13 residues. Here the CDR3 reads CASQLRAGETQYF. CDR3 DNA sequence: TGTGCCAGCCAACTGAGAGCCGGGGAGACCCAGTACTTC.

The sample holds many counts of this clonotype. The V call is TRBV6-2 or TRBV6-3, the J call TRBJ2-5; possible D gene TRBD2, 6 bases. The CDR3 spans 15 residues. Germline V gives CDR1 MNHEY, CDR2 SVGEGT. V lost 2 bases, J lost 0 bases, and 10 bases lay in between. In DNA form, the CDR3 reads TGTGCCAGCAGTTACATACAGCGGGACCAAGAGACCCAGTACTTC. Residues: CASSYIQRDQETQYF.

This CDR3 is CASSLFGGSIGGYF. DNA of the CDR3: TGTGCCAGCAGTTTATTCGGCGGGAGCATCGGGGGGTACTTC. This chain joins TRBV28 and TRBJ2-5; TRBD2 agrees at 7 bases. CDR1 MDHEN and CDR2 SYDVKM come from the germline V gene. The CDR3 is made up of 14 amino acids. V shed 1 base and J 13 bases; nucleotides not matched to a gene: 12.